The 18 T cell receptor beta chains in this list originate from one sample, sequenced in a study of T cell changes during pregnancy in multiple sclerosis (dated by TCRdb to between 2019 and 2020). Libraries came from the immunoSEQ multiplex PCR assay. TCRdb stores this immuneACCESS table with in-frame sequences only. Part of the clones is absent; in the studies checked, under half of the shortfall reflects unresolved V genes, and no reason is known for the rest. For this sample the table gives tens of thousands of clones, of which around 90% were detected only once. The ten largest clonotypes hold roughly 1.2% of the sample. The sequencing here drew on CD4+ T cells from peripheral blood mononuclear cells, taken before pregnancy. The receptors originated from a female donor with multiple sclerosis, enrolled in a pregnancy study.

V gene TRBV27 combines with J gene TRBJ1-2; 7 bases map to TRBD1. V was clipped by 6 bases and J by 8 bases; unmatched bases: 9. This CDR3 is built from 13 residues. Germline-derived CDR1 and CDR2 are MNHEY and SMNVEV (reference sequence). This CDR3 reads CASSSRQGVGYTF. The CDR3 DNA is TGTGCCAGCAGCTCCCGACAGGGTGTCGGCTACACCTTC.

The J gene is TRBJ2-2, the V gene TRBV7-9; D is unclear. The germline gives CDR1 SEHNR, CDR2 FQNEAQ (reference sequence). Trimming pared 2 bases from V and 6 bases from J, leaving 13 bases between. The CDR3 covers 15 residues. The CDR3 DNA is TGTGCCAGCAGCTTATATTCCACGAGATCCGGGGAGCTGTTTTTT. It yields the protein CASSLYSTRSGELFF. Drawing the rest from reference TRBV7-9 and TRBJ2-2, the complete variable domain is DTGVSQNPRHKITKRGQNVTFRCDPISEHNRLYWYRQTLGQGPEFLTYFQNEAQLEKSRLLSDRFSAERPKGSFSTLEIQRTEQGDSAMYLCASSLYSTRSGELFFGEGSRLTVL.

The rearrangement links TRBV2 to TRBJ1-4; no firm D call. The CDR3 consists of 13 residues. V was clipped by 7 bases and J by 7 bases, with 13 bases between them. Germline assignment: CDR1 SNHLY and CDR2 FYNNEI. The CDR3 DNA follows: TGTGCCAGCATATGGGTTCGCGGTGAAAAACTGTTTTTT. Its protein product is CASIWVRGEKLFF.

The CDR3 region is CASSSPLGGSETQYF. Written as DNA, the CDR3 is TGTGCCAGCAGTTCACCCCTAGGGGGCTCGGAGACCCAGTACTTC. V usage is TRBV28 and J usage is TRBJ2-5; 7 bases are a match to TRBD1. The CDR3 covers 15 residues. V lost 4 bases and J lost 5; bases outside the gene matches: 10. In germline, CDR1 is MDHEN, CDR2 SYDVKM. Full variable domain (remainder filled in from reference TRBV28 and TRBJ2-5): DVKVTQSSRYLVKRTGEKVFLECVQDMDHENMFWYRQDPGLGLRLIYFSYDVKMKEKGDIPEGYSVSREKKERFSLILESASTNQTSMYLCASSSPLGGSETQYFGPGTRLLVL.

This clone came up once. V usage is TRBV9 and J usage is TRBJ2-5, with 7 bases lining up with TRBD2. The trim removed 3 bases at V and 5 bases at J, leaving 7 bases unmatched. The CDR3 has 14 residues. Germline V gene sequence: CDR1 SGDLS, CDR2 YYNGEE. The CDR3 nucleotides read TGTGCCAGCAGCGCACTAGCCGGGGGGGAGACCCAGTACTTC. Translating it yields CASSALAGGETQYF.

This chain joins TRBV11-2 and TRBJ2-2, with TRBD2 identical over 12 bases. The CDR3 has 18 amino acids. V lost 4 bases to trimming and J lost 3 bases; unmatched junction nucleotides: 9. The V gene's germline CDR1 is SGHAT and CDR2 FQNNGV. The CDR3 is CASSYPSGRAADTGELFF. The CDR3 nucleotides read TGTGCCAGCAGCTACCCTAGCGGGAGGGCCGCGGACACCGGGGAGCTGTTTTTT.

The chain joins TRBV29-1 to TRBJ1-1; the D gene is possibly TRBD1 (6 bases). Germline lookup yields CDR1 SQVTM and CDR2 ANQGSEA. The V end was cut by 4 bases, the J end by 5 bases, with 14 bases between. The CDR3 totals 13 residues. This CDR3 reads CSVVRGRGTEAFF. The DNA for the CDR3 is TGCAGCGTTGTGCGGGGGCGGGGGACTGAAGCTTTCTTT. The entire variable domain, with the rest obtained from reference TRBV29-1 and TRBJ1-1, is as follows: SAVISQKPSRDICQRGTSLTIQCQVDSQVTMMFWYRQQPGQSLTLIATANQGSEATYESGFVIDKFPISRPNLTFSTLTVSNMSPEDSSIYLCSVVRGRGTEAFFGQGTRLTVV.

J is TRBJ2-1 and V is TRBV25-1, with TRBD2 matching 8 bases. The CDR3 spans 17 residues. Germline V CDR1 and CDR2: MGHDK, SYGVNS. J gave up 4 bases and V 3 bases, and 11 bases lay outside the gene matches. The CDR3 loop is CASSDRQRESAYNEQFF. In DNA, the CDR3 is TGTGCCAGCAGTGACAGGCAGCGGGAGAGCGCGTACAATGAGCAGTTCTTC.

This clone was detected once. This rearrangement joins TRBV19 to TRBJ2-1; 8 bases map to TRBD2. This CDR3 is built from 16 residues. Trimming cost V 4 bases and J 0 bases; bases outside gene matches: 5. Germline lookup yields CDR1 LNHDA and CDR2 SQIVND (reference sequence). The DNA of the CDR3 is TGTGCCAGTAGTAATCCTAGCGGGCACTCCTACAATGAGCAGTTCTTC. As protein: CASSNPSGHSYNEQFF.

The rearrangement links TRBV10-3 to TRBJ2-7; 9 bases match TRBD1. CDR3 size: 12 residues. CDR1 and CDR2 from the germline V gene are ENHRY and SYGVKD. J was trimmed by 8 bases and V by 6 bases; bases with no gene match: 5. The CDR3 DNA reads as TGTGCCATCAGCCGGGACAGGGTCAAGCAGTACTTC. Translated, it gives CAISRDRVKQYF.

The rearrangement joins TRBV11-3 to TRBJ1-2; tentative D call: TRBD1 (6 bases). The germline CDR1 and CDR2 sequences are SGHNT and YENEEA. V lost 5 bases to trimming and J lost 6 bases, with 13 bases between them. This CDR3 comprises 13 residues. CDR3 nucleotide sequence: TGTGCCAGCAGCGTCAGGGGTTTCGATGGCTACACCTTC. This encodes CASSVRGFDGYTF.

V usage is TRBV6-1 and J usage is TRBJ2-7; TRBD2 matches at 7 bases. V shed 8 bases, J shed 3 bases, and the junction held 7 bases outside the gene matches. This CDR3 contains 13 residues. From germline, CDR1 is MNHNS and CDR2 SASEGT. This CDR3 is CASRASGNYEQYF. The CDR3, as DNA: TGTGCCAGCCGTGCTAGCGGTAACTACGAGCAGTACTTC.

With regard to this clone: The sample holds other DNA sequences that translate to the same CDR3. The chain recombines TRBV6-5 with TRBJ1-3, with D hard to call. Germline CDR1 MNHEY, CDR2 SVGAGI. The length of the CDR3 is 14 residues. Trimming took 0 bases from V and 2 from J, leaving 5 bases between them. CDR3 region: CASSYSAAGNTIYF. The CDR3 coding sequence is TGTGCCAGCAGTTACTCGGCAGCTGGAAACACCATATATTTT.

The V call is TRBV5-1, the J call TRBJ2-1; 8 bases agree with TRBD1. Germline V gene lookup returns CDR1 SGHRS and CDR2 YFSETQ. The CDR3 has 18 residues. V was pared by 2 bases and J by 5 bases, with 15 bases of the junction left unmatched. The DNA of the CDR3 is TGCGCCAGCAGCTTCCAACCGACCGGGACAGGCTATAACAATGAGCAGTTCTTC. Its protein product is CASSFQPTGTGYNNEQFF. Full variable domain (remainder filled in from reference TRBV5-1 and TRBJ2-1): KAGVTQTPRYLIKTRGQQVTLSCSPISGHRSVSWYQQTPGQGLQFLFEYFSETQRNKGNFPGRFSGRQFSNSRSEMNVSTLELGDSALYLCASSFQPTGTGYNNEQFFGPGTRLTVL.

This chain connects TRBV4-2 to TRBJ2-7; 7 bases line up with TRBD1. The CDR3 covers 15 residues. With V trimmed by 1 base and J by 3 bases, 6 bases remained unmatched. The germline V gene encodes CDR1 LGHNA and CDR2 YNFKEQ. CDR3 loop: CASSQVGQHHYEQYF. CDR3 coding DNA: TGTGCCAGCAGCCAAGTGGGACAGCATCACTACGAGCAGTACTTC.

This clone was detected a few times. This sequence joins TRBV7-2 and TRBJ2-5; D perhaps matches TRBD2 (6 bases). The V gene's germline CDR1 is SGHTA and CDR2 FQGNSA. The ends were cut back, 10 bases at V and 5 bases at J, with 11 bases in the middle. CDR3 length: 11 amino acids. The CDR3 region is CATTRGETQYF. Here the CDR3 DNA reads TGTGCCACTACCCGGGGGGAGACCCAGTACTTC.

The rearrangement uses TRBV23-1 and TRBJ2-2; D might be TRBD2 (6 bases). TRBV23-1 is an ORF for which the function is uncertain. The CDR3 has 16 residues. With 6 bases removed from V and 4 bases from J, the gap between germline ends came to 18 bases. The CDR3, as DNA: TGCGCCAGCAGCCGATTGGGGGGAAGACGCACCGGGGAGCTGTTTTTT. This sequence encodes CASSRLGGRRTGELFF.

The rearrangement uses TRBV9 and TRBJ2-1; TRBD1 matches 8 bases. Trimming removed 0 bases from V and 9 bases from J; junction bases left unmatched: 11. The CDR3 spans 16 residues. Looked up from germline, CDR1 is SGDLS and CDR2 is YYNGEE. The CDR3 sequence: CASSVVMDRAQSEQFF. The CDR3, as DNA: TGTGCCAGCAGCGTAGTAATGGACAGGGCCCAAAGTGAGCAGTTCTTC.